The 18 T cell receptor beta chains listed next were all sequenced from one sample in a study of blood T cell repertoires in COVID-19. The data were produced by immunoSEQ multiplex PCR, yet TCRdb's version contains in-frame clones alone and is incomplete. The sample lists approximately 150,000 clones; more than 75% were seen once. The material sequenced was peripheral blood. The receptor source for this set is a human donor with acute or convalescent COVID-19. The donor label of this sample is uncertain.

This clone has only a few counts. This chain links TRBV27 with TRBJ2-1; 9 nucleotides agree with TRBD1. This CDR3 comprises 17 residues. The germline CDR1 and CDR2 sequences are MNHEY and SMNVEV (reference sequence). Trimming took 5 bases from V and 1 from J; bases not matched to a gene: 9. The CDR3 coding sequence is TGTGCCAGCAGTGCTTACCTTGGACAGGGGTCCTACAATGAGCAGTTCTTC. Its translation: CASSAYLGQGSYNEQFF.

The chain recombines TRBV4-1 with TRBJ1-5; maybe TRBD1 (6 bases). V was trimmed by 4 bases and J by 0 bases, leaving 10 bases between them. Germline lookup yields CDR1 MGHRA and CDR2 YSYEKL. CDR3 size: 15 residues. This chain's CDR3 is CASSPQGTSNQPQHF. The CDR3 DNA follows: TGCGCCAGCAGCCCTCAGGGGACTAGCAATCAGCCCCAGCATTTT.

The rearrangement links TRBV7-8 to TRBJ1-2; 8 bases are shared with TRBD1. The germline CDR1 and CDR2 sequences are SGHVS and FQNEAQ. The CDR3 sequence is 13 residues long. J lost 3 bases, V lost 5 bases, and 2 bases had no gene match. CDR3 in amino acids: CASSPTGDYGYTF. CDR3 nucleotides: TGTGCCAGCAGCCCGACAGGGGACTATGGCTACACCTTC.

The J gene is TRBJ1-2, the V gene TRBV6-5; possibly TRBD1 for D (6 bases). The CDR3 runs to 13 residues. Trimming took 2 bases from V and 6 from J, leaving 10 bases between them. Germline-derived CDR1 and CDR2 are MNHEY and SVGAGI. The DNA for the CDR3 is TGTGCCAGCAGTTACAGGGGGTACCATGGCTACACCTTC. Encoded protein: CASSYRGYHGYTF.

CDR3 amino acids: CASSRRIQGARTEAFF. Written as DNA, the CDR3 is TGTGCCAGCAGCCGTCGCATCCAGGGGGCGCGCACTGAAGCTTTCTTT. The chain combines TRBV11-2 with TRBJ1-1; 8 bases map to TRBD1. CDR1 is SGHAT, CDR2 FQNNGV, per germline. The CDR3 has 16 residues. V lost 5 bases and J lost 4; bases outside the gene matches: 12.

This rearrangement joins TRBV6-5 to TRBJ1-4; D perhaps matches TRBD1 (5 bases). Per germline, CDR1 MNHEY and CDR2 SVGAGI. V shed 0 bases and J shed 8 bases, with 10 bases lying between them. The CDR3 is 14 residues long. CDR3 protein: CASSYSKRGEKLFF. In DNA form, the CDR3 reads TGTGCCAGCAGTTACTCTAAAAGGGGAGAAAAACTGTTTTTT.

The chain uses TRBV5-1 and TRBJ2-1; 15 positions match TRBD2. With V trimmed by 4 bases and J by 0 bases, 8 bases remained unmatched. This CDR3 is 19 amino acids long. Germline-derived CDR1 and CDR2 are SGHRS and YFSETQ. The DNA for the CDR3 is TGCGCCAGCAGCCCCACGGGACTAGCGGGAGGAGGCTCCTACAATGAGCAGTTCTTC. Translation gives CASSPTGLAGGGSYNEQFF.

The chain joins TRBV4-2 to TRBJ2-1; D is undetermined. Germline V gene sequence: CDR1 LGHNA, CDR2 YNFKEQ. The CDR3 is 13 amino acids. V lost 1 base and J lost 10, with 11 bases in between. CDR3 nucleotides: TGTGCCAGCAGCCAAGTAGGAGTTTCCGAGCAGTTCTTC. It specifies CASSQVGVSEQFF.

The chain recombines TRBV6-5 with TRBJ1-2, with 8 bases identical to TRBD1. Germline lookup yields CDR1 MNHEY and CDR2 SVGAGI. Trimming cost V 5 bases and J 4 bases; bases outside gene matches: 6. The length of the CDR3 is 14 residues. The CDR3 DNA is TGTGCCAGCAGTCTACAGGGGGGGGCCTATGGCTACACCTTC. It is translated as CASSLQGGAYGYTF.

The chain combines TRBV18 with TRBJ2-7; TRBD2 might be the D (5 bases). Germline lookup yields CDR1 KGHSH and CDR2 LQKENI. The CDR3 length is 12 residues. The V gene lost 2 bases and the J gene lost 5 bases, with 7 bases spanning the gap. The CDR3: CASSPGRDEQYV. The CDR3 nucleotides are TGTGCCAGCTCACCAGGGCGGGACGAGCAGTACGTC.

This sequence joins TRBV7-8 and TRBJ1-2; D might be TRBD1 (5 bases). Trimming shortened V by 6 bases and J by 1 base, and 15 bases separated the two germline ends. This CDR3 spans 15 amino acids. CDR1 SGHVS and CDR2 FQNEAQ come from the germline V gene. In DNA, the CDR3 is TGTGCCAGCAGTCTAGGAACAGGCTTTAACTATGGCTACACCTTC. This translates into CASSLGTGFNYGYTF. The entire variable domain, with the rest obtained from reference TRBV7-8 and TRBJ1-2, is as follows: GAGVSQSPRYKVAKRGQDVALRCDPISGHVSLFWYQQALGQGPEFLTYFQNEAQLDKSGLPSDRFFAERPEGSVSTLKIQRTQQEDSAVYLCASSLGTGFNYGYTFGSGTRLTVV.

The V and J genes are TRBV7-9 and TRBJ1-4; D is possibly TRBD1 (5 bases). This CDR3 is built from 16 residues. Germline CDR1 and CDR2: SEHNR and FQNEAQ (reference sequence). Trimming removed 0 bases from V and 5 bases from J, with 13 bases in between. The DNA for the CDR3 is TGTGCCAGCAGCTTAGCTGGCGACAGTCGAAATGAAAAACTGTTTTTT. Translated, it gives CASSLAGDSRNEKLFF.

The chain recombines TRBV3-1 (or the pseudogene TRBV3-2) with TRBJ1-2; 11 nucleotides line up with TRBD1. The V and J ends lost 5 bases and 3 bases, in that order; junction bases with no gene match: 5. The CDR3 covers 15 residues. Germline CDR1 LGHDT, CDR2 YNNKEL (reference sequence). The CDR3 DNA is TGTGCCAGCAGCTCAGGACAGGGGGCGCACTATGGCTACACCTTC. It is translated as CASSSGQGAHYGYTF.

The chain joins TRBV24-1 to TRBJ2-1; D gene ambiguous. With 4 bases removed from V and 3 bases from J, the gap between germline ends came to 12 bases. The germline gives CDR1 KGHDR, CDR2 SFDVKD. This CDR3 has 15 residues. CDR3: CATSDDSPYYNEQFF. The CDR3 DNA sequence: TGTGCCACCAGTGACGACTCCCCGTACTACAATGAGCAGTTCTTC.

The chain uses TRBV19 and TRBJ2-4, with TRBD2 identical over 10 bases. V lost 3 bases, J lost 6 bases, and 5 bases stayed unmatched. Germline lookup yields CDR1 LNHDA and CDR2 SQIVND (reference sequence). This CDR3 contains 15 residues. In nucleotides, the CDR3 is TGTGCCAGTAGTATGGGTCTAGCGGGAGTAAACATTCAGTACTTC. Its protein is CASSMGLAGVNIQYF.

The V call is TRBV7-6, the J call TRBJ2-1; 16 bases map to TRBD2. Per germline, CDR1 SGHVS and CDR2 FNYEAQ. The CDR3 length is 20 residues. Unmatched junction bases numbered 12, after V lost 3 bases and J lost 4 bases. CDR3: CASSFYRGLAGGRIYNEQFF. The DNA of the CDR3 is TGTGCCAGCAGCTTCTATAGGGGACTAGCGGGAGGGAGGATATACAATGAGCAGTTCTTC.

The genes are TRBV5-4 and TRBJ1-4; D not resolved. The CDR3 loop spans 12 amino acids. V was cut by 4 bases and J by 7 bases, with 8 bases left in between. Per the germline V gene, CDR1 is SGHNT and CDR2 is YYREEE (reference sequence). For the CDR3, the DNA is TGTGCCAGCAGCCGTTCAGGTGAAAAACTGTTTTTT. This codes for CASSRSGEKLFF.

A few counts support this clone. The chain has TRBV9 and TRBJ1-2, with D unresolved. With 3 bases removed from V and 7 bases from J, the gap between germline ends came to 16 bases. This CDR3 comprises 14 residues. Germline V gives CDR1 SGDLS, CDR2 YYNGEE. The CDR3 DNA reads TGTGCCAGCAGCGCCACGTCGCGAGTTGGTGGCTACACCTTC. Translation: CASSATSRVGGYTF.